This TCR beta chain was captured in a study of blood T cell repertoires in COVID-19 (dated by TCRdb to between 2020 and 2021). Background for the entire study: Collaborator samples came from the United States, Italy and Spain and covered acute and convalescent phases of COVID-19. The prospective study material was composed of cDNA or gDNA derived from T cells, B-cell-depleted T cells, or PBMCs. The dataset comprised deeply sampled blood TCRbeta repertoires from subjects exposed to, actively infected with, or recovered from COVID-19. The repertoires were released in a freely available public database intended as a resource for research on the immune response to SARS-CoV-2. Samples were obtained from the ongoing ImmuneRACE study (first 160 participants) and from approximately 1,200 subjects provided by 6 global collaborators. Nearly every sample came with metadata listing a de-identified subject ID, COVID-19 status, age in years and sex. Where HLA class I and class II types were available, the types were taken from metadata supplied by the sample provider, not from assay-based typing. Broader findings and caveats from the paper: Clinical and demographic metadata were provided uncurated, with the amount varying by source and participant.

One collaborating source in Seattle enrolled patients during active infection and followed them longitudinally through the course of disease. Collaborating institutions collected whole blood in K2EDTA tubes following their own protocols. For TCRbeta analysis, collaborator samples were shipped as frozen whole blood, as isolated PBMCs, or as DNA extracted from either sample type. TCRbeta CDR3 regions were amplified from genomic DNA by means of the immunoSEQ Assay, a bias-controlled multiplex PCR. Per the original workflow: The number of nucleated cells in each sample was estimated from the amplification of reference gene primers within the assay. To quantify the absolute abundance of each unique TCRbeta CDR3 rearrangement, sequence reads were collapsed and filtered. For each sample, productive Simpson clonality was calculated as the square root of Simpson's diversity index over productive rearrangements. In TCRdb, the immuneACCESS table is reduced to in-frame sequences with V and J assigned. These tables do not hold every clone; where another copy was compared, an unresolved V gene accounts for under half, and the others remain unexplained. The D gene and trimming were derived from the DNA, and the V and J assignments and clone size from that table. The sample table holds 290,000 or so clones, of which roughly nine tenths were seen once. 2% to 2.5% of the sample rests with the top ten.

There are 18 amino acids in the CDR3, from cysteine to phenylalanine inclusive. Only the CDR3 region is kept as DNA, spanning 54 bases read in frame from base 1. As encoded in the germline V gene, CDR1 is KGHSH while CDR2 is LQKENI. Cut back by 5 bases and 0 bases, the V and J ends lie 19 bases apart. A word on this clone: The clone's antigen remains unknown. No per-base quality is available; no much larger clone lies one base away.

The material sequenced was peripheral blood. The receptor was isolated from a woman between 25 and 40 years old with COVID-19, enrolled during active disease. Recombination linked TRBV18 to TRBJ2-2, with TRBD2 perhaps the D gene, on 5 matching bases. The DNA is as follows: TGTGCCAGCTCAGCAGCATCTCAGCGGAGAACGAACACCGGGGAGCTGTTTTTT. It encodes CASSAASQRRTNTGELFF.